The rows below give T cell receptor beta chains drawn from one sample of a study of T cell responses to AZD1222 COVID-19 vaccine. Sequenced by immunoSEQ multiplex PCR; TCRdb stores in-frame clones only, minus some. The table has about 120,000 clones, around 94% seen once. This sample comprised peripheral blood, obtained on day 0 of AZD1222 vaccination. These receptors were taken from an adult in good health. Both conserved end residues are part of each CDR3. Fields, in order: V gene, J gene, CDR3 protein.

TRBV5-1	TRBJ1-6	CASSPSPGQGTSPLHF
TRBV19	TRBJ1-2	CASSMQGASGYTF
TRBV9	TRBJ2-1	CASSVELGDEQFF
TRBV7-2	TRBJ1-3	CASSTTGNSGNTIYF
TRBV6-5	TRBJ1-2	CASSYSGFNDYGYTF
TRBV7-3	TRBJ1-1	CASSLGALNTEAFF
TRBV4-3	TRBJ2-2	CASSQERLVVWELFF
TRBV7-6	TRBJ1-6	CASSRQGRGIKNSPLHF
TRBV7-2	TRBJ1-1	CASSLTPQITEAFF
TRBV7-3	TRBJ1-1	CASSLHGQGEWGAFF
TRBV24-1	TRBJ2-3	CATSDLGFSNTQYF
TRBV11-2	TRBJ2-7	CASSSGQTGRAPYEQYF